Below, one T cell receptor beta chain is given with its context. Antigen: not known. The sequenced target, TCR beta, came from blood CD8+ and CD4+ T cells. Purification of the CD8+ and CD4+ T cells relied on negative isolation, and TEMRA cells underwent FACS enrichment. This entry comes from a study of CD8 T cells in Susac syndrome. RNA was extracted with the RNeasy kit, and a quantity of about 0.45 to 1 ug was reverse transcribed using random hexamers. It was immunoSEQ multiplex PCR that amplified TCR beta CDR3 across 54 Vbeta and 13 Jbeta. From the immunoSEQ multiplex PCR reads, TCRdb called clonotypes with MiXCR, one entry per CDR3 protein. Of 70,000 or so distinct CDR3 sequences in the sample, around 95% were seen once. Regarding the study as a whole: It was acknowledged in the study that the number of individuals who were included in its TCR sequencing and HLA analysis was relatively small.

Deletions cut 0 bases from V and 6 bases from J, with 12 bases between. CDR3 length equals 15 residues. Germline V gene data show CDR1 as LNHNV and CDR2 as YYDKDF (reference sequence). The chain recombines TRBV15 with TRBJ2-4; tentatively, D is TRBD1 (5 bases). The sequencing input was CD8+ T cells from PBMCs. The sequence derives from a human donor with multiple sclerosis. As DNA, the CDR3 is TGTGCCACCAGCAGAGATGCAGGGCCGGGAAACATTCAGTACTTC. This codes for CATSRDAGPGNIQYF.